This T cell receptor beta chain originates from a study of vaccination and CD4 T cells after COVID-19. As for the study in general: Convalescent donors totaled six males and four females, including two who were Hispanic.

Study-wide results and caveats: Analysis of convalescent patients found that 304 of 307 vaccine-specific clones were spike mono-reactive.

Stated treatment: roughly 11-day PBMC culture with coronavirus spike peptide pools or control peptides (ViraFEST assay). An Oncomine TCR Beta short-read assay was used to sequence the DNA from cultured CD4+ T cells. From cultured CD4+ T cells, genomic DNA was extracted. TCRdb reprocessed the PCR reads via MiXCR and lists one record per CDR3 protein. The sample includes under 20,000 distinct CDR3 sequences, approximately 50% seen only once; the top ten take about 7.5%. This clonotype was recorded once. No antigen is known for it. The V end lost 1 base, the J end lost 5 bases, and 11 bases lay between the germline ends. CDR3 length: 14 amino acids. CDR1 and CDR2 from the germline V gene are SEHNR and FQNEAQ (reference sequence).

The V and J genes are TRBV7-9 and TRBJ2-5; a possible D gene is TRBD1 (5 bases). This sequence originates from a human donor who had recovered from COVID-19. The material sequenced was CD4+ T cells from blood, cultured in vitro. CDR3 sequence: CASSLEQGRETQYF. CDR3 nucleotide sequence: TGTGCCAGCAGCTTAGAGCAGGGCCGCGAGACCCAGTACTTC.